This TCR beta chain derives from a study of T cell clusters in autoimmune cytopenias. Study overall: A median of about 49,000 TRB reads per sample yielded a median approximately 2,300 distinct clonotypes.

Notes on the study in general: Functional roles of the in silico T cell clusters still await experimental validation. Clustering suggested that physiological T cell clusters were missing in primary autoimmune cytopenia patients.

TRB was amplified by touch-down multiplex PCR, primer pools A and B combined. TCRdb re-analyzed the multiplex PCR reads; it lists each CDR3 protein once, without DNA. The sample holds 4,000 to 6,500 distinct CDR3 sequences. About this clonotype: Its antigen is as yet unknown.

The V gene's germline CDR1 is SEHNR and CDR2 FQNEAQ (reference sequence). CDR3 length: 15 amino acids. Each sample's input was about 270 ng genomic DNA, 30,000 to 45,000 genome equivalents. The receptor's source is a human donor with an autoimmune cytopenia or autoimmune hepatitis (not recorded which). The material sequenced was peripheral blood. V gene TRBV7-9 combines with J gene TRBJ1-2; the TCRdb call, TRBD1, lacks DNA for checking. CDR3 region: CASSRAQGAVSGYTF. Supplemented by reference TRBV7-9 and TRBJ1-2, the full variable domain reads DTGVSQNPRHKITKRGQNVTFRCDPISEHNRLYWYRQTLGQGPEFLTYFQNEAQLEKSRLLSDRFSAERPKGSFSTLEIQRTEQGDSAMYLCASSRAQGAVSGYTFGSGTRLTVV.